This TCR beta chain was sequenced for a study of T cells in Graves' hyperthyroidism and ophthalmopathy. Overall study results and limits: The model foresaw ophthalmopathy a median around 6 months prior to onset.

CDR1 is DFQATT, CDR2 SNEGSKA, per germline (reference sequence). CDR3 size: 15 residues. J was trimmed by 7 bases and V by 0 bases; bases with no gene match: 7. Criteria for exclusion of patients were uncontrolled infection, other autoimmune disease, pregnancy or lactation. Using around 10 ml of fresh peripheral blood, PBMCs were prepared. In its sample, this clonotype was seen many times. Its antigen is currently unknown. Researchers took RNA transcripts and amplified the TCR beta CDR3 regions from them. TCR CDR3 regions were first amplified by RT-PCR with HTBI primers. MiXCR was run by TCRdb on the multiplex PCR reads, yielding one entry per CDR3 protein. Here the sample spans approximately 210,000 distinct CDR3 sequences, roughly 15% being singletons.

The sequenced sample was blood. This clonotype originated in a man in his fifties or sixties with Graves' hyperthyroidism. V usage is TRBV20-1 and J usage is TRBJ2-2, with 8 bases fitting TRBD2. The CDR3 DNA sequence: TGCAGTGCTAGAGACCCAGCGGGAGTGGGCGGGGAGCTGTTTTTT. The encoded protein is CSARDPAGVGGELFF.